One and the same sample provided the 15 T cell receptor beta chains below, sequenced in a study of blood T cells in healthy people across ages. PCR was performed a second time for about 7 to 11 cycles using a sample-barcoded 5' primer and a J-beta primer mix. TCRdb reanalysed the 5' RACE reads using MiXCR and keeps one entry per CDR3 protein. The repertoire holds approximately 670,000 distinct CDR3 sequences, with 40% to 45% as singletons. Sequencing was carried out using blood. The receptor set was obtained from a man older than 75 in good health.

Only a few counts were recorded for this clonotype. The genes are TRBV14 and TRBJ2-3; the D is unclear. Trimming stripped 1 base from V and 4 bases from J, with 15 bases between. This CDR3 contains 16 residues. The germline V gene encodes CDR1 SGHDN and CDR2 FVKESK. The CDR3 DNA sequence: TGTGCCAGCAGCCAAGGAGGAGTCTTCCCCGCAGATACGCAGTATTTT. Its translation is CASSQGGVFPADTQYF.

The chain uses TRBV28 and TRBJ2-5, with no clear D. Germline lookup yields CDR1 MDHEN and CDR2 SYDVKM. The CDR3 loop spans 12 amino acids. Trimming cost V 2 bases and J 11 bases, with 12 bases left between them. In DNA, the CDR3 is TGTGCCAGCAGTTTAATCAGAAATGAGCAGTACTTC. It encodes CASSLIRNEQYF.

This chain connects TRBV20-1 to TRBJ1-4; a possible D gene is TRBD1 (6 bases). CDR3 length: 13 amino acids. V lost 5 bases, J lost 7 bases, and 14 bases lay in between. Germline V gene sequence: CDR1 DFQATT, CDR2 SNEGSKA (reference sequence). The CDR3 coding sequence is TGCAGTGCTGTGACAGGAATGAGTGAAAAACTGTTTTTT. It encodes CSAVTGMSEKLFF.

The CDR3 DNA is TGTGCCAGCAGCGTAGCGAGGGGCAGCTCCTACGAGCAGTACTTC. This encodes CASSVARGSSYEQYF. The chain has TRBV9 and TRBJ2-7, with D perhaps TRBD1 or TRBD2 (5 bases each). Germline V CDR1 and CDR2: SGDLS, YYNGEE. Trimming left V 0 bases short and J 0 bases short, with 10 bases between. The CDR3 has 15 residues.

This clonotype appeared a few times. Relative to the germline gene, one junction end is altered; a read error may explain this. The gene calls are TRBV4-2 and TRBJ2-3; 11 bases align to TRBD2. Germline CDR1 LGHNA, CDR2 YNFKEQ. The CDR3 extends over 19 amino acids. The CDR3 reads CAGSQALTSGGPLGDTQYF. The CDR3 coding sequence is TGTGCCGGCAGCCAAGCGCTTACTAGCGGGGGCCCCCTGGGAGATACGCAGTATTTT.

The rearrangement uses TRBV20-1 and TRBJ2-7; TRBD1 aligns across 9 bases. Per germline, CDR1 DFQATT and CDR2 SNEGSKA (reference sequence). CDR3 length equals 13 residues. V shed 6 bases and J 3 bases; nucleotides not matched to a gene: 6. The CDR3 coding sequence is TGCAGTGCCTTGGGACAGGGAGGCTACGAGCAGTACTTC. This codes for CSALGQGGYEQYF.

The chain is built from TRBV7-9 and TRBJ2-4; 8 positions match TRBD1. Germline lookup yields CDR1 SEHNR and CDR2 FQNEAQ (reference sequence). V gave up 4 bases and J gave up 8 bases; unmatched junction bases: 4. The length of the CDR3 is 13 residues. In DNA form, the CDR3 reads TGTGCCAGCAGCTCCAGGGGGCCAGACATTCAGTACTTC. Its protein is CASSSRGPDIQYF. The complete variable domain, with remaining parts taken from reference TRBV7-9 and TRBJ2-4, reads DTGVSQNPRHKITKRGQNVTFRCDPISEHNRLYWYRQTLGQGPEFLTYFQNEAQLEKSRLLSDRFSAERPKGSFSTLEIQRTEQGDSAMYLCASSSRGPDIQYFGAGTRLSVL.

The genes are TRBV25-1 and TRBJ1-2; 11 positions match TRBD1. V shed 10 bases and J 7 bases; nucleotides not matched to a gene: 14. Germline CDR1 reads MGHDK; CDR2 reads SYGVNS. The CDR3 is 15 residues long. For the CDR3, the DNA is TGTGCCACCTATAAGGTGGGGACAGGGGGGAGTGGCTACACCTTC. Translating it yields CATYKVGTGGSGYTF.

This rearrangement joins TRBV20-1 to TRBJ2-5, with TRBD2 matching 8 bases. CDR1 and CDR2 (germline): DFQATT, SNEGSKA (reference sequence). The CDR3 has 16 amino acids. This chain's CDR3 is CSTFSAGAQYQETQYF. The CDR3 DNA reads TGCAGCACATTCTCAGCGGGAGCCCAGTACCAAGAGACCCAGTACTTC.

This clonotype was counted a few times. This sequence joins TRBV7-3 and TRBJ2-7, with TRBD2 as a possible D gene (5 bases). Germline CDR1 reads SGHTA; CDR2 reads FQGTGA. Trimming pared 0 bases from V and 4 bases from J, leaving 13 bases between. CDR3 length: 15 amino acids. This CDR3 is CASSLTGGVGYEQYF. CDR3 in DNA: TGTGCCAGCAGCTTAACCGGAGGTGTAGGATACGAGCAGTACTTC.

In its sample, this clonotype was seen a few times. This chain connects TRBV28 to TRBJ2-3, with D possibly TRBD2 on 5 matching bases. There are 16 residues in the CDR3. V was pared by 8 bases and J by 1 base, with 19 bases between. The germline V gene encodes CDR1 MDHEN and CDR2 SYDVKM. In DNA form, the CDR3 reads TGTGCCAGCCCCCCGGTAGCGCCGAGGGGCACAGATACGCAGTATTTT. As protein: CASPPVAPRGTDTQYF.

This clonotype showed up just a few times. The J gene is TRBJ1-2, the V gene TRBV2; the D gene is possibly TRBD1 (6 bases). Germline assignment: CDR1 SNHLY and CDR2 FYNNEI. CDR3 length equals 15 residues. V was trimmed by 8 bases and J by 4 bases, leaving 20 bases between them. CDR3 residues: CASALQGFVGYGYTF. The CDR3 DNA sequence: TGTGCCAGCGCGCTACAGGGATTCGTCGGCTATGGCTACACCTTC. The whole variable domain, remainder taken from reference TRBV2 and TRBJ1-2, is EPEVTQTPSHQVTQMGQEVILRCVPISNHLYFYWYRQILGQKVEFLVSFYNNEISEKSEIFDDQFSVERPDGSNFTLKIRSTKLEDSAMYFCASALQGFVGYGYTFGSGTRLTVV.

This clonotype was observed a single time. V gene TRBV4-3 combines with J gene TRBJ1-2; no clear D gene. V lost 0 bases, J lost 6 bases, and 14 bases lay in between. The V gene's germline CDR1 is LGHNA and CDR2 YSLEER. CDR3 length: 15 residues. The CDR3 loop is CASSQDSGIKDGYTF. CDR3 nucleotide sequence: TGCGCCAGCAGCCAAGATTCCGGGATCAAGGATGGCTACACCTTC.

The chain employs TRBV7-9 and TRBJ1-1; 8 bases align to TRBD1. This CDR3 region has 15 residues. The germline gives CDR1 SEHNR, CDR2 FQNEAQ (reference sequence). The J segment lost 0 bases and the V segment lost 7 bases, leaving 7 bases of the junction unmatched. The CDR3 here is CASTTGGAMNTEAFF. The CDR3 DNA reads as TGTGCCAGCACCACAGGGGGGGCTATGAACACTGAAGCTTTCTTT.

CDR3 DNA: TGTGCCAGCAGCCCCAGGGAGGTTACTAGCGGCACAGATACGCAGTATTTT. This sequence encodes CASSPREVTSGTDTQYF. The chain couples TRBV4-2 to TRBJ2-3; 7 bases match TRBD2. Per the germline V gene, CDR1 is LGHNA and CDR2 is YNFKEQ. Trimming cost V 4 bases and J 1 base; bases outside gene matches: 11. The CDR3 sequence is 17 residues long.